This T cell receptor (beta chain) was sequenced in a study of metastatic and nonmetastatic thyroid tumors (TCRdb year 2020). For the wider study: Repertoires from peripheral blood and from tumor or nodule tissue samples of malignant and benign thyroid patients were compared.

The CDR3 has 16 amino acids, counting the end cysteine and phenylalanine. Only the CDR3 DNA is retained, 48 bases long and in frame from the first base. Reading the germline V gene gives CDR1 SGHAT and CDR2 FQNNGV. Details on this clone: Its antigen remains undetermined. At one end the junction does not follow the germline gene, possibly because of a read error.

Before undergoing thyroid surgery, none of the patients had been given any kind of treatment. Patient clinical samples collected from the early 2010s to the late 2010s were retrospectively analysed using T-cell receptor beta sequencing. Libraries were made using PCR. Sequenced using an Illumina HiSeq 4000. High-throughput sequencing was used to profile the CDR3 region of the TCR beta-chain in every patient. The paper's processing steps were these. The researchers built a classifier to tell apart papillary thyroid cancer patients with distant metastasis, based on CDR3 differences among clinicopathological groups. The Shannon index was used to measure repertoire diversity, and the Morisita-Horn index was used to measure how similar tumor and blood repertoires were. The raw public data were reprocessed by TCRdb itself: fastp quality trimming at Q25, MiXCR clonotype calling, in-frame beta chains only. The V and J calls were determined by TCRdb, not by the authors. In all, the sample holds some 93,000 clones, and roughly 13% of those were seen once. The biggest ten clones account for roughly 12% of the sample.

What the work shows at the level of the full study, not this receptor alone: In both blood and tumor samples, malignant tumors were reported to have significantly higher TCR beta diversity than benign nodules.

The specimen was blood. The chain couples TRBV11-2 to TRBJ2-1, and TRBD2 matches 7 of the central bases. The source of this sequence is a female donor with papillary thyroid cancer or a benign thyroid nodule (not recorded which). Some clones in this sample may be carry-over from other donors' samples. The CDR3 sequence is CASSFNSGLVFGEQFF. The DNA sequence is as follows: TGTGCCAGCAGCTTTAATAGCGGGCTTGTTTTTGGTGAGCAGTTCTTT.